A selection of T cell receptor beta chains follows, all from one sample in a study of post-analysis software for immune sequencing data. One entry per CDR3 protein results from TCRdb running MiXCR on the PCR reads. Found here are some 700,000 distinct CDR3 sequences, over 45% of them singletons; the top ten hold 10% to 12%. The sequenced sample consisted of blood. All receptors come from a girl aged 2 to 9 with multiple sclerosis. Both conserved end residues are part of each CDR3. A D gene is named only where the DNA matches it firmly. Size is stated for part of the rows, as once, few or many counts, or as a class when the clone is expanded.

v_gene	j_gene	d_gene	abundance	CDR3aa	CDR3nt
TRBV10-3	TRBJ2-5	NA	NA	CAIRGKTGNGETQYF	TGTGCCATCAGGGGTAAAACAGGGAATGGGGAGACCCAGTACTTC
TRBV9	TRBJ2-3	TRBD1	NA	CACSAGTDPVGTDTQYF	TGTGCCTGCAGCGCCGGGACAGACCCAGTGGGCACAGATACGCAGTATTTT
TRBV10-3	TRBJ1-2	TRBD1	NA	CAISETGTGDTNYGYTF	TGTGCCATCAGTGAGACCGGGACAGGGGATACTAACTATGGCTACACCTTC
TRBV5-1	TRBJ1-6	NA	NA	CASSPRDIRYNSPLHF	TGCGCCAGCAGCCCGAGGGACATTCGGTATAATTCACCCCTCCACTTT
TRBV6-6	TRBJ1-1	TRBD1	NA	CASRSGQGGEAFF	TGTGCCAGCAGATCCGGACAGGGCGGGGAAGCTTTCTTT
TRBV28	TRBJ2-3	TRBD2	NA	CASSSGLAAPDTQYF	TGTGCCAGCAGTTCCGGACTAGCTGCGCCAGATACGCAGTATTTT
TRBV5-5	TRBJ1-2	NA	NA	CASSLARDTLWRGYTF	TGTGCCAGCAGCTTGGCACGGGACACCCTATGGCGTGGCTACACCTTC
TRBV29-1	TRBJ2-5	TRBD1	NA	CSSWTGGQETQYF	TGCAGCTCGTGGACAGGGGGCCAAGAGACCCAGTACTTC
TRBV12-3/TRBV12-4	TRBJ1-2	TRBD1	NA	CASSLARGRDGYTF	TGTGCCAGCAGTTTGGCGAGGGGGCGCGATGGCTACACCTTC
TRBV10-3	TRBJ1-6	TRBD1	NA	CAISGRNTGGQSPLHF	TGTGCCATCAGTGGGCGGAACACAGGGGGCCAATCACCCCTCCACTTT
TRBV7-9	TRBJ1-2	TRBD1	NA	CASSLIWDRVGDGYTF	TGTGCCAGCAGCTTGATTTGGGACAGGGTCGGGGATGGCTACACCTTC
TRBV7-6	TRBJ1-1	NA	NA	CASSHSRSDSHTEAFF	TGTGCCAGCAGTCATTCTCGGTCCGACAGCCACACTGAAGCTTTCTTT
TRBV29-1	TRBJ1-2	TRBD1	NA	CSARGTANYGYTF	TGCAGCGCAAGAGGGACAGCTAACTATGGCTACACCTTC
TRBV7-2	TRBJ2-5	NA	NA	CASSPGHLERSAETQYF	TGTGCCAGCAGTCCAGGCCATCTCGAACGATCGGCCGAGACCCAGTACTTC
TRBV20-1	TRBJ2-2	TRBD1	NA	CSASGSGTGYTGELFF	TGCAGTGCTAGTGGCTCGGGGACAGGGTACACCGGGGAGCTGTTTTTT
TRBV20-1	TRBJ2-1	NA	NA	CSARDPLVVSYNEQFF	TGCAGTGCTAGAGACCCCCTCGTTGTCTCCTACAATGAGCAGTTCTTC
TRBV20-1	TRBJ2-3	TRBD2	NA	CSAKGLAGMADTQYF	TGCAGTGCTAAAGGACTAGCGGGGATGGCAGATACGCAGTATTTT
TRBV7-9	TRBJ2-7	NA	few	CASSLVGRYEQYF	TGTGCCAGCAGCTTAGTGGGGCGGTACGAGCAGTACTTC
TRBV7-9	TRBJ2-3	TRBD1	NA	CASSQGASGTDTQYF	TGTGCCAGCAGCCAGGGGGCTTCGGGCACAGATACGCAGTATTTT
TRBV10-3	TRBJ2-7	NA	few	CAISESRGSYEQYF	TGTGCCATCAGTGAGTCTAGGGGGAGCTACGAGCAGTACTTC
TRBV30	TRBJ2-4	NA	NA	CAWSVGSEQYF	TGTGCCTGGAGTGTGGGTAGTGAGCAGTACTTC
TRBV19	TRBJ1-5	NA	NA	CASSIEGGNQPQHF	TGTGCCAGTAGTATAGAGGGCGGAAATCAGCCCCAGCATTTT
TRBV9	TRBJ2-7	TRBD1	NA	CASSVRDRVVEQYF	TGTGCCAGCAGCGTCCGGGACAGGGTCGTCGAGCAGTACTTC
TRBV15	TRBJ2-5	NA	NA	CATSHDRPPAGETQYF	TGTGCCACCAGCCACGATAGACCGCCCGCTGGTGAGACCCAGTACTTC
TRBV29-1	TRBJ1-2	NA	NA	CSVVGDSANYGYTF	TGCAGCGTTGTCGGAGACTCTGCTAACTATGGCTACACCTTC
TRBV3-1	TRBJ1-4	NA	NA	CASSQGQEKLFF	TGTGCCAGCAGCCAAGGACAGGAAAAACTGTTTTTT
TRBV27	TRBJ1-2	NA	few	CASSLCGYTF	TGTGCCAGCAGTTTATGTGGCTACACCTTC
TRBV6-6	TRBJ2-1	NA	NA	CASSRQWATQGNEQFF	TGTGCCAGCAGTCGCCAGTGGGCTACCCAGGGCAATGAGCAGTTCTTC
TRBV29-1	TRBJ2-7	NA	few	CSVCVSGYEQYF	TGCAGCGTCTGTGTATCAGGCTACGAGCAGTACTTC
TRBV2	TRBJ1-2	NA	few	CASTAGRGSGGYTF	TGTGCCAGCACCGCGGGAAGAGGGTCGGGTGGCTACACCTTC
TRBV20-1	TRBJ2-4	TRBD2	NA	CSVSGGTSGMGKNIQYF	TGCAGTGTTAGCGGGGGGACTAGCGGGATGGGCAAAAACATTCAGTACTTC
TRBV6-2/TRBV6-3	TRBJ2-7	NA	NA	CASSYPGIYEQYF	TGTGCCAGCAGTTACCCGGGAATCTACGAGCAGTACTTC
TRBV20-1	TRBJ2-5	NA	few	CSARVIQETQYF	TGCAGTGCTAGAGTTATCCAAGAGACCCAGTACTTC
TRBV7-9	TRBJ2-7	NA	NA	CASSLGGWGNEQYF	TGTGCCAGCAGCTTAGGGGGATGGGGCAACGAGCAGTACTTC
TRBV12-3/TRBV12-4	TRBJ2-1	NA	few	CASSFGAYNEQFF	TGTGCCAGCAGTTTTGGAGCCTACAATGAGCAGTTCTTC
TRBV10-3	TRBJ2-1	TRBD2	NA	CAISESRGRGYNEQFF	TGTGCCATCAGTGAGTCTCGCGGGAGGGGATACAATGAGCAGTTCTTC
TRBV18	TRBJ2-7	NA	NA	CASSPSPSDRSFSYEQYF	TGTGCCAGCTCACCATCACCGTCCGACAGGAGTTTCTCCTACGAGCAGTACTTC
TRBV5-1	TRBJ2-1	NA	NA	CASGARTYNEQFF	TGCGCCAGCGGAGCCCGTACCTACAATGAGCAGTTCTTC
TRBV20-1	TRBJ1-2	TRBD1	few	CSASGDRATNYGYTF	TGCAGTGCTAGTGGCGACAGGGCGACTAACTATGGCTACACCTTC
TRBV4-3	TRBJ2-5	NA	NA	CASSQDLVWGETQYF	TGCGCCAGCAGCCAAGATTTGGTATGGGGAGAGACCCAGTACTTC
TRBV28	TRBJ1-2	TRBD1	NA	CASSSQGRGYTF	TGTGCCAGCAGTTCACAGGGGCGCGGCTACACCTTC
TRBV7-9	TRBJ2-3	NA	NA	CASSPPGPFTDTQYF	TGTGCCAGCAGCCCACCGGGGCCTTTCACAGATACGCAGTATTTT